Listed below are T cell receptor beta chains from one sample, sequenced in a study of blood T cell repertoires in COVID-19. Using immunoSEQ multiplex PCR, the repertoire was profiled, and TCRdb retains in-frame clones only, with some absent. The repertoire has around 300,000 clones, roughly 85% of them found once; the top ten carry 7.5% to 10%. Sequenced sample: peripheral blood. The receptors come from a woman aged 45 to 65 who had recovered from COVID-19. CDR3s include the opening cysteine and the closing phenylalanine or tryptophan.

CDR3: CASGPPGAGANVLTF
J: TRBJ2-6
V: TRBV5-1

CDR3: CASSFGTGAGGEQFF
J: TRBJ2-1
V: TRBV19

CDR3: CASSEDRWAGEKLFF
J: TRBJ1-4
V: TRBV2

CDR3: CASNRGTTNTGELFF
J: TRBJ2-2
V: TRBV2

CDR3: CASSFLVLAGVSYNEQFF
J: TRBJ2-1
V: TRBV5-4

CDR3: CASSQGTTGPYGYTF
J: TRBJ1-2
V: TRBV4-1

CDR3: CAREGQGSNSPLHF
J: TRBJ1-6
V: TRBV2

CDR3: CASSPSLAGGSDTQYF
J: TRBJ2-3
V: TRBV4-2

CDR3: CASSFGRKSYGYTF
J: TRBJ1-2
V: TRBV27

CDR3: CASSDMVYGNQPQHF
J: TRBJ1-5
V: TRBV6-1

CDR3: CASSFRAYEQYF
J: TRBJ2-7
V: TRBV7-2

CDR3: CASSLRRNQPQHF
J: TRBJ1-5
V: TRBV6-5

CDR3: CATSDPGLHNEQFF
J: TRBJ2-1
V: TRBV24-1

CDR3: CTSSQGLGTGEHEQYF
J: TRBJ2-7
V: TRBV1

CDR3: CASSETLRYGYTF
J: TRBJ1-2
V: TRBV6-1

CDR3: CASSRGGVDTQYF
J: TRBJ2-3
V: TRBV7-3

CDR3: CAILSGDRSYNEQFF
J: TRBJ2-1
V: TRBV19

CDR3: CASSLGTSGGVTDTQYF
J: TRBJ2-3
V: TRBV5-1

CDR3: CASSLGTGATHNEQFF
J: TRBJ2-1
V: TRBV5-1